This T cell receptor (beta chain) was recovered during a study of radiation and T cells in renal cell carcinoma. Overall study context: Nephrectomy followed 15 Gy stereotactic body radiation by 4 weeks.

Sample time point: baseline pretreatment blood. The treatment denotes: 15 Gy SBRT to primary tumor, nephrectomy 4 weeks later. The patient's renal cell carcinoma had clear cell pathology. Study-level results: Without pretreatment biopsies, baseline tumor clonotype presence was undetermined. From baseline, blood top tumor clonotypes peaked at 2 weeks post-radiation.

TCRdb keeps only in-frame clones here, not all; method: immunoSEQ multiplex PCR. This table has about 130,000 clones, roughly 80% appearing once. Concerning this clone: What it binds is unknown.

This CDR3 contains 17 residues. The trim removed 3 bases at V and 4 bases at J, leaving 11 bases unmatched. Germline CDR1 and CDR2: MDHEN and SYDVKM. This sequence originates from a woman in her sixties or seventies with renal cell carcinoma. This rearrangement joins TRBV28 to TRBJ2-7; TRBD1 agrees at 11 bases. The sequenced sample was blood, obtained from a patient whose treatment included radiotherapy and nephrectomy. CDR3 bases: TGTGCCAGCAGTTTCATCTCTAGGGACAGGGGGAGGTACGAGCAGTACTTC. This encodes CASSFISRDRGRYEQYF. Combining the CDR3 with reference TRBV28 and TRBJ2-7 gives the whole variable domain DVKVTQSSRYLVKRTGEKVFLECVQDMDHENMFWYRQDPGLGLRLIYFSYDVKMKEKGDIPEGYSVSREKKERFSLILESASTNQTSMYLCASSFISRDRGRYEQYFGPGTRLTVT.